One and the same sample provided the 18 T cell receptor beta chains below, sequenced in a study of regulatory T cells in long-lasting Graves disease. Time point specified: newly diagnosed GD, antithyroid drugs for less than 3 months. With RNA extracted from PBMCs as input, the TCR library was made. Sequencing libraries for TCR beta were prepared with iRepertoire HTBI primers and Arm-PCR of CDR3 regions. TCRdb called the multiplex PCR reads again in MiXCR, with one record for every CDR3 protein. The sample shows a few hundred thousand distinct CDR3 sequences, 20% to 25% of them seen only once. Specimen: peripheral blood mononuclear cells (PBMCs), collected at new diagnosis, from a patient treated with antithyroid drugs. Source of these receptors: a female donor with Graves disease.

This clonotype was seen many times. The CDR3 coding sequence is TGTGCCAGCAGTCGTCAAACAGCTTCGAACACTGAAGCTTTCTTT. Encoded protein: CASSRQTASNTEAFF. This chain joins TRBV3-1 and TRBJ1-1; no reliable D call. The CDR3 contains 15 residues. Trimming took off 6 bases at V and 1 base at J, with 15 bases between the two ends. CDR1 and CDR2 from the germline V gene are LGHDT and YNNKEL (reference sequence).

Many counts were recorded for this clonotype. This chain joins TRBV6-1 and TRBJ2-7; 10 bases map to TRBD2. The CDR3 is made up of 14 amino acids. The V segment lost 10 bases and the J segment 4 bases; nucleotides outside the gene matches: 10. Germline lookup yields CDR1 MNHNS and CDR2 SASEGT. Here the CDR3 reads CATYSSGRKYEQYF. CDR3 in DNA: TGTGCCACCTATTCTAGCGGGAGAAAGTACGAGCAGTACTTC.

In its sample, this clonotype was seen many times. V usage is TRBV12-3 or TRBV12-4 and J usage is TRBJ2-1; 12 positions agree with TRBD2. The CDR3 extends over 15 amino acids. The ends lost 5 bases at V and 6 bases at J; junction bases unmatched: 5. CDR3: CASSRLAGEGNEQFF. Written as DNA, the CDR3 is TGTGCCAGCAGTAGACTAGCGGGGGAGGGCAATGAGCAGTTCTTC.

This clonotype was counted ten times or more. The chain recombines TRBV10-2 with TRBJ2-7; the D is unclear. The V gene's germline CDR1 is WSHSY and CDR2 SAAADI. V lost 4 bases, J lost 0 bases, and 10 bases lay in between. This CDR3 contains 14 residues. The CDR3, as DNA: TGCGCCAGCAGTGCTGGAATATCCTCCTACGAGCAGTACTTC. It translates to CASSAGISSYEQYF.

The chain links TRBV20-1 to TRBJ2-3; D remains unclear. Trimming cost V 6 bases and J 5 bases, with 9 bases left between them. Germline V CDR1 and CDR2: DFQATT, SNEGSKA (reference sequence). The CDR3 contains 11 residues. Here the CDR3 reads CSAFLLDTQYF. The CDR3 bases are TGCAGTGCGTTCCTCCTAGATACGCAGTATTTT.

As for this clonotype: A far larger clone lies a single base away; this is likely a read error. The V gene is TRBV11-2, the J gene TRBJ2-3, with 9 bases aligning to TRBD1. The J call is in doubt because the DNA end fits TRBJ2-7 better. Germline CDR1 reads SGHAT; CDR2 reads FQNNGV. The CDR3 spans 14 residues. CDR3 bases: TGTGCCAGCAGCTCTCGACAGGGGGAATACGGGCAGTACTTC. Amino acids: CASSSRQGEYGQYF.

This clonotype was found many times. The rearrangement uses TRBV27 and TRBJ1-1; the D gene is possibly TRBD1 (5 bases). Looked up from germline, CDR1 is MNHEY and CDR2 is SMNVEV (reference sequence). This CDR3 spans 13 amino acids. With 0 bases removed from V and 7 bases from J, the gap between germline ends came to 9 bases. The CDR3 region is CASSLSGGVEAFF. The CDR3 nucleotides are TGTGCCAGCAGTTTATCTGGGGGGGTTGAAGCTTTCTTT.

This clonotype was seen repeatedly, ten times or more. V and J are TRBV12-3 or TRBV12-4 and TRBJ2-7; the match to TRBD1 covers 9 bases. The CDR3 has 15 residues. With V trimmed by 4 bases and J by 2 bases, 6 bases remained unmatched. Here the CDR3 reads CASSSGTGRAYEQYF. The DNA of the CDR3 is TGTGCCAGCAGTTCCGGGACAGGGCGAGCCTACGAGCAGTACTTC.

This clonotype came up many times. The chain uses TRBV10-1 and TRBJ2-1; no clear D. This CDR3 spans 13 amino acids. V shed 0 bases and J shed 9 bases, with 9 bases lying between them. Germline V gene sequence: CDR1 WNHNN, CDR2 SYGVQD (reference sequence). The CDR3 bases are TGCGCCAGCAGTGAGTCGCCTAGGCGTGAGCAGTTCTTC. This encodes CASSESPRREQFF.

Turning to this clonotype: A far larger clone lies a single base away; this is likely a read error. V usage is TRBV11-2 and J usage is TRBJ2-3; D remains unclear. Matching the DNA end better, TRBJ2-1 makes the J call doubtful. The germline CDR1 and CDR2 sequences are SGHAT and FQNNGV. The length of the CDR3 is 16 residues. The CDR3 DNA follows: TGTGCCAGCAGCTTAGATTGGTCCAGGTTAGGCTACGAGCAGTTCTTC. Translation: CASSLDWSRLGYEQFF.

This clonotype was detected ten times or more. The chain is built from TRBV7-6 and TRBJ2-3, with 11 bases fitting TRBD2. CDR1 and CDR2 (germline): SGHVS, FNYEAQ. The CDR3 totals 16 residues. Trimming took 2 bases from V and 5 from J; bases not matched to a gene: 6. As DNA, the CDR3 is TGTGCCAGCAGCTTAAATAGCGGGGGGGTCGGAGATACGCAGTATTTT. As protein: CASSLNSGGVGDTQYF.

Only a few counts were recorded for this clonotype. The V gene is TRBV5-1, the J gene TRBJ2-2; 7 nucleotides match TRBD1. There are 13 residues in the CDR3. Germline CDR1 reads SGHRS; CDR2 reads YFSETQ. V lost 3 bases, J lost 9 bases, and 5 bases stayed unmatched. DNA of the CDR3: TGCGCCAGCAGCTCCACAGGGGTGCGGGAGCTGTTTTTT. Its protein is CASSSTGVRELFF.

This clonotype appeared a few times. The chain is built from TRBV6-1 and TRBJ2-7; D might be TRBD1 (6 bases). Germline lookup yields CDR1 MNHNS and CDR2 SASEGT. The CDR3 length is 13 residues. The V end lost 4 bases, the J end lost 5 bases, and 12 bases lay between the germline ends. The CDR3, as DNA: TGTGCCAGCAGTGGCCCGTACAGGGACGAGCAGTACTTC. Its protein is CASSGPYRDEQYF.

This chain links TRBV28 with TRBJ2-7; no clear D gene. CDR3 length: 12 residues. Germline CDR1 reads MDHEN; CDR2 reads SYDVKM. For the CDR3, the DNA is TGTGTCGCAATGGGCAGGCCCTACGAGCAGTACTTC. Translation: CVAMGRPYEQYF.

This clonotype was detected many times. The chain has TRBV6-9 and TRBJ2-2; TRBD2 aligns across 12 bases. After removal of 3 bases from V and 3 bases from J, the junction contained 11 bases not matched to a gene. This CDR3 contains 19 residues. Germline V gene sequence: CDR1 MNHGY, CDR2 SVAAGI. The CDR3 loop reads CASSYQGLAGGPDTGELFF. In DNA, the CDR3 is TGTGCCAGCAGTTACCAAGGTCTAGCGGGGGGGCCCGACACCGGGGAGCTGTTTTTT.

Regarding this clonotype: This sequence is one base from a far larger clone and is likely a read error. J is TRBJ2-3 and V is TRBV18; either TRBD1 or TRBD2 may supply D (5 bases each). The assigned J gene may be wrong: the sequence end matches TRBJ2-1 better. Germline CDR1 and CDR2: KGHSH and LQKENI. This CDR3 region has 13 residues. DNA for the CDR3: TGTGCCAGCTCACGGGACCGAACCTACGAGCAGTTCTTC. Translation gives CASSRDRTYEQFF.

In its sample, this clonotype was seen many times. J is TRBJ2-5 and V is TRBV20-1; 10 bases fit TRBD1. This CDR3 is built from 12 residues. Trimming cost V 4 bases and J 7 bases; bases outside gene matches: 3. Germline loops: CDR1 DFQATT, CDR2 SNEGSKA (reference sequence). In DNA, the CDR3 is TGCAGTGCTATGGACAGGGGGGGGACCCAGTACTTC. Protein sequence: CSAMDRGGTQYF.

In this sample, this clonotype turned up a few times. The CDR3 DNA reads as TGTGCCAGTAGTAAGTACACTCAAGAGACCCAGTACTTC. It is translated as CASSKYTQETQYF. This chain links TRBV19 with TRBJ2-5; D is undetermined. Trimming removed 4 bases from V and 2 bases from J, with 8 bases in between. This CDR3 comprises 13 residues. The germline CDR1 and CDR2 sequences are LNHDA and SQIVND (reference sequence).